The entry that follows covers one T cell receptor beta chain sequence. This clone showed up just a few times. Its specific antigen is unknown. Nothing much larger sits one base from this clone, and base qualities are not available. The data are from a study of beta chain features in type 1 diabetes (dated by TCRdb to the late 2010s). Turning to the overall study: Mean age, gender distribution, total cell number and subset yield did not differ between patients and healthy donors. Across all samples, roughly 110,000,000 sorted cells were examined, and cell number per subset correlated strongly with RNA yield. The study compared the TCRB repertoires of sorted circulating CD4+ T cell subsets in recently diagnosed type 1 diabetes patients with those in matched healthy donors. Regulatory and stem cell-like memory subsets were obtained from only 8 patients and about eight healthy donors, while naive and central memory subsets were obtained from all 30 or so donors. The paper as a whole reports these results and caveats: Patients with type 1 diabetes made fewer insertions and deleted more nucleotides at VDJ recombination sites, implying thymic rearrangement abnormalities. Because cDNA was sequenced instead of genomic DNA, activated cells with high expression could be over-represented, although the groups did not differ in activation or CD3 levels. A moderate but significant shortening of TCRB CDR3 length was observed in type 1 diabetes patients in all four CD4+ subsets. HLA sub-analyses involved small numbers of individuals, so any influence of HLA type on TCRB rearrangement remained unresolved. Naive, central memory and regulatory TCRB repertoires appeared to be more alike among patients than among healthy donors. Shorter templates might have been favored by PCR, but patient and control samples were amplified and corrected together, so both groups would have been affected equally by any skew.

The germline V end is reduced by 1 base and the J end by 0 bases; junction bases left unmatched: 5. CDR1 and CDR2, per the germline V gene, are LGHNA and YSLEER. Spanning cysteine to phenylalanine, the CDR3 consists of 16 amino acids. Just the 48-base CDR3 DNA is kept, in frame starting at base 1. The High Capacity cDNA Reverse Transcription Kit was used to reverse transcribe all of the isolated RNA, meaning that expressed TCRB transcripts were what got sequenced. Deep immunoSEQ sequencing was applied to naive, central memory and regulatory T cell samples, giving an average of around 4 million total reads per sample. Sorted cells were lysed in RLT buffer and RNA was extracted with DNase-treated RNeasy Micro or Mini kits, depending on cell number. To prevent cross-contamination, each cell subset was processed individually, whereas patient and healthy donor samples were processed jointly. TCRB sequences were amplified from cDNA with the immunoSEQ multiplex PCR, producing 87-bp fragments spanning the CDR3 region. Amplicons were sequenced on the Illumina HiSeq platform. The original pipeline was this. Synthetic template baselines were used to correct PCR bias computationally, reads within Hamming distance 2 were collapsed together, and singletons that could not be merged were discarded. Reads were aligned against IMGT to assign V, D and J genes, CDR3 length and insertions or deletions at six rearrangement sites. Clonotype counts were normalized to sorted cell number within each subset before computing true diversity and Gini coefficients with the tcR R package. The overlap coefficient, calculated on TCRB nucleotide sequences, was used to quantify repertoire sharing. Out-of-frame TCRB sequences from naive cells were analyzed to stand in for the pre-selection repertoire. The table comes from immuneACCESS by way of TCRdb, which keeps in-frame sequences with V and J called. Part of the clones is missing from these tables; in studies checked, under half for an unresolved V gene and the rest for unknown reasons. Clone size and V and J calls were adopted from that table, with D and trimming inferred from the DNA. This sample comprises hundreds of thousands of clones, 15% to 18% of them detected only once. The top ten clones comprise more than 0.08% of the sample.

From each donor, a single peripheral blood sample of 95 to 150 mL on average was drawn into heparinised tubes. A BD FACSAria II and a panel including CD45RO, CCR7, CD25, CD127, CD95 and CD27 were used to sort naive, central memory, regulatory and stem cell-like memory CD4+ T cells. Purity was above 95% for every sorted population. PBMCs were separated immediately by Lymphoprep density gradient centrifugation and were stained directly, without being cultured. So that batch effects would be minimized, each experiment stained and sorted samples in pairs, pairing one healthy donor with one patient. Specimen: naive CD4+ T cells from blood. The sample's cell subset or site, from its label and the paper: true naive CD4+ T cells. The rearrangement joined TRBV4-3 to TRBJ1-2, and TRBD1 matches 7 of the central bases. This receptor was obtained from a man between 18 and 35 years old in good health. The CDR3 is CASSQGRDRANYGYTF. In nucleotide form, the sequence is TGCGCCAGCAGCCAAGGTCGGGACAGAGCTAACTATGGCTACACCTTC.